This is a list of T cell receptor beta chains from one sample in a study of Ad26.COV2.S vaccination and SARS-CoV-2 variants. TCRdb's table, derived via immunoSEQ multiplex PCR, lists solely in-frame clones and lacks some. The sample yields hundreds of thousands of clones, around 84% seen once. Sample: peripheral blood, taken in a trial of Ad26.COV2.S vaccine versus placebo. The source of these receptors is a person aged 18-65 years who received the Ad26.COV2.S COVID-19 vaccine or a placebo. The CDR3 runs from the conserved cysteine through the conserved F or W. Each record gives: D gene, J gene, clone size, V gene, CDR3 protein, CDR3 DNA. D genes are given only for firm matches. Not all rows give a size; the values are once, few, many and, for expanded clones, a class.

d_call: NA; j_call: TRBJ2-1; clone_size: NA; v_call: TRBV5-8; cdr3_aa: CASLGATNYNEQFF; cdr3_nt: TGTGCCAGCCTAGGGGCAACCAACTACAATGAGCAGTTCTTC
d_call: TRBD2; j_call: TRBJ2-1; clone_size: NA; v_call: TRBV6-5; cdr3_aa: CASSSGLQQFF; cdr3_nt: TGTGCCAGCAGTTCGGGACTACAGCAGTTCTTC
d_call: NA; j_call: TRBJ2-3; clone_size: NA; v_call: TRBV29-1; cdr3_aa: CSVGWGSTGGDTQYF; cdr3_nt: TGCAGCGTTGGTTGGGGGAGTACCGGGGGAGATACGCAGTATTTT
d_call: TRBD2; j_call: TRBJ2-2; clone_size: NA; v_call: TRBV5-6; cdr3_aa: CASSLEGFLGLARTGELFF; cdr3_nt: TGTGCCAGCAGCTTGGAAGGATTCTTAGGACTAGCGAGGACCGGGGAGCTGTTTTTT
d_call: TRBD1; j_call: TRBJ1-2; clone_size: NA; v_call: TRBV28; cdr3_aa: CASSPGQGGARGGYTF; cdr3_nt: TGTGCCAGCTCCCCTGGACAGGGGGGAGCGCGGGGTGGCTACACCTTC
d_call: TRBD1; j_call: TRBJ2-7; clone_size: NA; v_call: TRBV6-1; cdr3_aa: CASSHRDRTSYEQYF; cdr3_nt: TGTGCCAGCAGTCACCGGGACAGAACTTCCTACGAGCAGTACTTC
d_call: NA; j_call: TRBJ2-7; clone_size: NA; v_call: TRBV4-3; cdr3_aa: CASSQGDEQYF; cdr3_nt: TGCGCCAGCAGCCAAGGGGACGAGCAGTACTTC
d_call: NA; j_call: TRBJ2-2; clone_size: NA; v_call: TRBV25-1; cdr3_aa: CASRRPGPANTGELFF; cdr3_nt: TGTGCCAGCAGAAGACCAGGGCCCGCGAACACCGGGGAGCTGTTTTTT
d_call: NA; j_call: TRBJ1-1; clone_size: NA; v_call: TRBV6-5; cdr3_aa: CASSYRETTEAFF; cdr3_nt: TGTGCCAGCAGCTACAGGGAGACCACTGAAGCTTTCTTT
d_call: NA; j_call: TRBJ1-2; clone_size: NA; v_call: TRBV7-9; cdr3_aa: CASSLNGGLDYGYTF; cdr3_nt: TGTGCCAGCAGCTTAAATGGGGGGCTGGACTATGGCTACACCTTC
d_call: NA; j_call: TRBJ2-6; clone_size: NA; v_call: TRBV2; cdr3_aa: CASTPQGHSGANVLTF; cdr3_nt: TGTGCCAGCACCCCTCAGGGACACTCTGGGGCCAACGTCCTGACTTTC
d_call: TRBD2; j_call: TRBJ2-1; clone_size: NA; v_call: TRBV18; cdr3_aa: CASSPGLAHEQFF; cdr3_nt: TGTGCCAGCTCACCCGGACTAGCACATGAGCAGTTCTTC
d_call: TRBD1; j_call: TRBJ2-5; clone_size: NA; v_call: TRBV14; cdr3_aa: CASSQDGNRGETQYF; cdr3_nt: TGTGCCAGCAGCCAAGATGGTAACAGGGGAGAGACCCAGTACTTC
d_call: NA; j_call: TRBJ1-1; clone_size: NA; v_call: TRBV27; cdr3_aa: CASSLLPGRNTEAFF; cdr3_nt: TGTGCCAGCAGTTTATTGCCAGGGCGGAACACTGAAGCTTTCTTT
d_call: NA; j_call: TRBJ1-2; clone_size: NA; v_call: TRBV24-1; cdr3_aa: CATSDFPETSDGYTF; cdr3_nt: TGTGCCACCAGTGATTTCCCGGAGACCAGCGATGGCTACACCTTC
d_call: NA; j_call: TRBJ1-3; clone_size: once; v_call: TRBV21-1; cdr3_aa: CASSKVRGDGNTIYF; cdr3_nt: TGTGCCAGCAGCAAAGTCAGGGGGGATGGAAACACCATATATTTT
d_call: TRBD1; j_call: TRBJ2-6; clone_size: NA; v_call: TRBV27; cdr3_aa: CASSPKGGQGGVRSPSGANVLTF; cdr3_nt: TGTGCCAGCAGTCCGAAGGGAGGACAGGGGGGAGTCCGGAGTCCTTCTGGGGCCAACGTCCTGACTTTC
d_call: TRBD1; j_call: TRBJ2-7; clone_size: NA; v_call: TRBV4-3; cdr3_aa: CASSQARDRAHEQYF; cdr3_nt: TGCGCCAGCAGCCAGGCGCGAGACAGGGCACACGAGCAGTACTTC
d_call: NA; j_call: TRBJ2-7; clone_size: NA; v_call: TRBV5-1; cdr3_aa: CASSLGGYYEQYF; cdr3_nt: TGCGCCAGCAGCTTGGGGGGCTACTACGAGCAGTACTTC
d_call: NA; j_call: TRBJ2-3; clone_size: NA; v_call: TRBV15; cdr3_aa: CATSRDTEGEDTQYF; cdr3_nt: TGTGCCACCAGCAGAGATACGGAGGGAGAGGATACGCAGTATTTT
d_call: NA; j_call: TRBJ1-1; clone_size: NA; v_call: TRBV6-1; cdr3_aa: CASSEFGDSWNTEAFF; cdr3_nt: TGTGCCAGCAGTGAATTCGGGGACTCCTGGAACACTGAAGCTTTCTTT
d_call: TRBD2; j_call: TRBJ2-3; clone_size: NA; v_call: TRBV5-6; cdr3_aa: CASSPGTSGGDTQYF; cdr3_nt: TGTGCCAGCAGCCCTGGGACTAGCGGGGGAGATACGCAGTATTTT
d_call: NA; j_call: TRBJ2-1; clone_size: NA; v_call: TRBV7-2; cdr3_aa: CASNIEPSHEQFF; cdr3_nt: TGTGCCAGCAACATCGAACCGAGTCATGAGCAGTTCTTC
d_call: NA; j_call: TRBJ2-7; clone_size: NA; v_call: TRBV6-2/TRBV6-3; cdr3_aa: CASSYSSGRVYEQYF; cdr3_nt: TGTGCCAGCAGTTACTCATCGGGTAGGGTCTACGAGCAGTACTTC
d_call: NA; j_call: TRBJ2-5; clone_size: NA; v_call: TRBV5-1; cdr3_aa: CASNPGGETQYF; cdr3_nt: TGCGCCAGCAATCCGGGCGGAGAGACCCAGTACTTC
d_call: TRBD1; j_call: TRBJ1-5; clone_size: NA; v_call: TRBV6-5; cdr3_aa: CASTGQGRQPQHF; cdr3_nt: TGTGCCAGCACCGGACAGGGCCGTCAGCCCCAGCATTTT
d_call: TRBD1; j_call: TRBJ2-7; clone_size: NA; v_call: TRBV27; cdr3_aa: CASRGRDRLSYEQYF; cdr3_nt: TGTGCCAGCAGGGGTAGGGACAGACTCTCCTACGAGCAGTACTTC
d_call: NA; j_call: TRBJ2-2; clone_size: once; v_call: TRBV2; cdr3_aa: CASRGAETGELFF; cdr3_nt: TGTGCCAGCAGGGGGGCGGAAACCGGGGAGCTGTTTTTT
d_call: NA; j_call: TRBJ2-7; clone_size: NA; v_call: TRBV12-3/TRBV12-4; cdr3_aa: CASTPTRSGEQYF; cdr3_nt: TGTGCCAGCACCCCGACTAGAAGCGGCGAGCAGTACTTC
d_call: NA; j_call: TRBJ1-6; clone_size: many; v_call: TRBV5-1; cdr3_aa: CASSVQGYNSPLHF; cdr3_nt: TGCGCCAGCAGCGTACAGGGTTATAATTCACCCCTCCACTTT
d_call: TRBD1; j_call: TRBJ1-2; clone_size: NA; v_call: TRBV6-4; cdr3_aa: CASSDSVGTGVRGYTF; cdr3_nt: TGTGCCAGCAGTGACTCGGTTGGGACAGGGGTTAGGGGCTACACCTTC
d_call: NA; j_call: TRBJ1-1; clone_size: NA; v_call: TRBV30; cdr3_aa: CAWSGLSMNTEAFF; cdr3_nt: TGTGCCTGGAGTGGACTGAGCATGAACACTGAAGCTTTCTTT
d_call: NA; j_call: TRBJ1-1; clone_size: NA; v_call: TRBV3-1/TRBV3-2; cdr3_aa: CASSPAGTENTEAFF; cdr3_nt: TGTGCCAGCAGCCCCGCCGGGACGGAGAACACTGAAGCTTTCTTT
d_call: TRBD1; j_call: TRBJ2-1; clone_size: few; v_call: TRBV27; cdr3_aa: CASSAAQGVLSEQFF; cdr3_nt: TGTGCCAGCAGCGCCGCCCAGGGGGTATTGAGTGAGCAGTTCTTC
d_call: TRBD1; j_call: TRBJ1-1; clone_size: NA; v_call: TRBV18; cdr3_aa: CASSPGQGSTEAFF; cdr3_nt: TGTGCCAGCTCACCTGGACAGGGAAGCACTGAAGCTTTCTTT
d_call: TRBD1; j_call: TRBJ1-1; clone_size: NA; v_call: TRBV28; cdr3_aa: CASRKRTGWDTEAFF; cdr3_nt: TGTGCCAGCCGAAAACGGACAGGGTGGGACACTGAAGCTTTCTTT
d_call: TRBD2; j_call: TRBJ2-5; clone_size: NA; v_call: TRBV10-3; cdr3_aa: CAIRTSGGQETQYF; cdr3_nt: TGTGCCATCAGGACTAGCGGGGGCCAAGAGACCCAGTACTTC
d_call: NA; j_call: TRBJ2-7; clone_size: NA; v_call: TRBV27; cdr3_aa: CASSYGQLAYEQYF; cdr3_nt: TGTGCCAGCAGTTACGGACAGTTGGCCTACGAGCAGTACTTC
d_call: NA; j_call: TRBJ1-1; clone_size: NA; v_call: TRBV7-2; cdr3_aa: CASSLADRNTEAFF; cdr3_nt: TGTGCCAGCAGCTTAGCGGACAGGAACACTGAAGCTTTCTTT
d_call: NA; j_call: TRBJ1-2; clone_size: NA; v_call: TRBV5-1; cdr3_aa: CASSLTLTRDNYGYTF; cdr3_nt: TGCGCCAGCAGCTTGACGTTGACGCGGGATAACTATGGCTACACCTTC
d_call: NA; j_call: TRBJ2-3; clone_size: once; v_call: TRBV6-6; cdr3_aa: CATKDYSSTDTQYF; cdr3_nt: TGTGCCACGAAGGACTACTCAAGCACAGATACGCAGTATTTT
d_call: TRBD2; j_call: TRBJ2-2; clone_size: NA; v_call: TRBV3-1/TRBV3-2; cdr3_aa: CASSPGSGGRTGELFF; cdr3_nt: TGTGCCAGCAGTCCCGGCAGCGGGGGGCGGACCGGGGAGCTGTTTTTT
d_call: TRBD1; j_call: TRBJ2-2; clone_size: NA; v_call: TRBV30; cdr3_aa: CAWTKVLVQGTGELFF; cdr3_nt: TGTGCCTGGACCAAAGTGCTGGTACAGGGGACCGGGGAGCTGTTTTTT
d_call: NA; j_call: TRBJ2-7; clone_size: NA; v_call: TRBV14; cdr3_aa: CASSQTLLGEQYF; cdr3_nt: TGTGCCAGCAGCCAAACTCTCCTAGGGGAGCAGTACTTC
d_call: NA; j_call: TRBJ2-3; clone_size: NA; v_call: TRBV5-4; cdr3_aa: CASSLTDTQYF; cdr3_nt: TGTGCCAGCAGCCTCACAGATACGCAGTATTTT